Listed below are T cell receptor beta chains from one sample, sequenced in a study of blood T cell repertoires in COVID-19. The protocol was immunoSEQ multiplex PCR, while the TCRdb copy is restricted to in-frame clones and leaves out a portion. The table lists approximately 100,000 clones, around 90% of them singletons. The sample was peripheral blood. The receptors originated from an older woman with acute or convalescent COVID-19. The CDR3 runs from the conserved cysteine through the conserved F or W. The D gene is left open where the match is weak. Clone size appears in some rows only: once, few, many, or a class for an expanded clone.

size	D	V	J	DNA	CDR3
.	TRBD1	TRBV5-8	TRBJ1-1	TGTGCCAGCAGCCAGGGACAGCCCCTGGACACTGAAGCTTTCTTT	CASSQGQPLDTEAFF
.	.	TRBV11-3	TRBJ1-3	TGTGCCAGCAGCTCAAACCTTGGGGAGGGCACCATATATTTT	CASSSNLGEGTIYF
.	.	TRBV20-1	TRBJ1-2	TGCAGTGCTACGACAAGAGAGGGCTACACCTTC	CSATTREGYTF
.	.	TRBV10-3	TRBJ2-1	TGTGCCATCGGGAGAGACGGCGGCGTAGTTGAGCAGTTCTTC	CAIGRDGGVVEQFF
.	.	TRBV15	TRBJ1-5	TGTGCCACCAGCAGAGATCAGGGAAATCAGCCCCAGCATTTT	CATSRDQGNQPQHF
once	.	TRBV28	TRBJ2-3	TGTGCCAGCAGTTTAGCCGGGCGGGATTTCACAGATACGCAGTATTTT	CASSLAGRDFTDTQYF
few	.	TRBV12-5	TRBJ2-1	TGTGCTAGTGGTTTGTGGCGGGGGCCCCAACATGAGCAGTTCTTC	CASGLWRGPQHEQFF
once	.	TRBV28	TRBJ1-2	TGTGCCAGCAGTATTAGGAGGCCCCCAGCCGGCTACACCTTC	CASSIRRPPAGYTF
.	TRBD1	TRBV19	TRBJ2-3	TGTGCCAGTAGTATACGGACAGGGGGCTCTTATAGCACAGATACGCAGTATTTT	CASSIRTGGSYSTDTQYF
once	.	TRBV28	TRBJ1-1	TGTGCCAGCAGTTCACCTCCGGGACAAACCATTGAAGCTTTCTTT	CASSSPPGQTIEAFF
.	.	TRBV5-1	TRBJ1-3	TGCGCCAGCAGCCCAGGACAGTTTGGAAACACCATATATTTT	CASSPGQFGNTIYF
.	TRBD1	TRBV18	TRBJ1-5	TGTGCCAGCTCACTCGGGACAGGGGGCAATCAGCCCCAGCATTTT	CASSLGTGGNQPQHF
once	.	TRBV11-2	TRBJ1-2	TGTGCCAGCAGCCTCCTCGGGAACCCCCGGGGGGATGGCTACACCTTC	CASSLLGNPRGDGYTF
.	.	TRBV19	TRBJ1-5	TGTGCCAGTAATGATCGGTGGGGAGATTTTCAGCCCCAGCATTTT	CASNDRWGDFQPQHF
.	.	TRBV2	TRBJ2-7	TGTGCCAGCAGTGAACAGGGGTCATACTACGAGCAGTACTTC	CASSEQGSYYEQYF
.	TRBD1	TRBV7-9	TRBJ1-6	TGTGCCAGCAGCCAGACAGGGACTAATTCACCCCTCCACTTT	CASSQTGTNSPLHF
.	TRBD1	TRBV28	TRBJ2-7	TGTGCCAGCAGCCGACCCGGGACAGGGGCCGAGCAGTACTTC	CASSRPGTGAEQYF
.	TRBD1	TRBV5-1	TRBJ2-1	TGCGCCAGCAGCTCGACAGGGGCCAATGAGCAGTTCTTC	CASSSTGANEQFF
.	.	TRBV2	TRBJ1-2	TGTGCCAGCAAAGCGTTAAATGGTGGCTACACCTTC	CASKALNGGYTF
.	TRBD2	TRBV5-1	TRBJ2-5	TGCGCCAGCAGCCGGACTAGCGGGAGGGCCCCCCAAGAGACCCAGTACTTC	CASSRTSGRAPQETQYF
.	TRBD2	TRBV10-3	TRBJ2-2	TGTGCCATCAGTAGACTAGCGGGAGATGTCGGGGAGCTGTTTTTT	CAISRLAGDVGELFF
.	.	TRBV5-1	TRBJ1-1	TGCGCCAGCAGCTTTTCCAGGGACACTGAAGCTTTCTTT	CASSFSRDTEAFF
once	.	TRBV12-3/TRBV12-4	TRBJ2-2	TGTGCCAGCAGTGTAAGAGGAACCGGGGAGCTGTTTTTT	CASSVRGTGELFF
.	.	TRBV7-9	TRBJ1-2	TGTGCCAGCAGCTTGGGTGACAGCTATGGCTACACCTTC	CASSLGDSYGYTF
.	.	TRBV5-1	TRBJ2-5	TGCGCCAGCAGCTTGCAGGGTCAAGAGACCCAGTACTTC	CASSLQGQETQYF
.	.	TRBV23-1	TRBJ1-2	TGCGCCAGCAGCCAAAAAGGGGTTTCTGGCTACACCTTC	CASSQKGVSGYTF
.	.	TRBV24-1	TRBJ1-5	TGTGCCACCACGCCGGGGGGTCATCAGCCCCAGCATTTT	CATTPGGHQPQHF
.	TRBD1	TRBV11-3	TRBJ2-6	TGTGCCAGCAGCTTAGTTCGTAGGGGGCTCCCTAGCTCTGGGGCCAACGTCCTGACTTTC	CASSLVRRGLPSSGANVLTF
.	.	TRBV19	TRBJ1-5	TGTGCCAGTAGTGAGGGCTCGGGTCAGCCCCAGCATTTT	CASSEGSGQPQHF
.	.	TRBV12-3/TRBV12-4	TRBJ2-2	TGTGCCAGCAGTTCCTCCACCGGGGAGCTGTTTTTT	CASSSSTGELFF
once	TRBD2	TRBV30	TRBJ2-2	TGTGCCTGGGGAGCCTCGGGACTAGCGGGCCTCACCGGGGAGCTGTTTTTT	CAWGASGLAGLTGELFF
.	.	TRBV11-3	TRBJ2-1	TGTGCCAGCAGCTTAGAGAGGCTAGCTTACAATGAGCAGTTCTTC	CASSLERLAYNEQFF
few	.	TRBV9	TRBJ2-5	TGTGCCAGCAGCCCCCGCCGACAGCCCCAAGAGACCCAGTACTTC	CASSPRRQPQETQYF
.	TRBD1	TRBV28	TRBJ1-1	TGTGCCAGCAGTTTCACAGGGGGAGAGACTGAAGCTTTCTTT	CASSFTGGETEAFF
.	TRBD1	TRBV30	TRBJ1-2	TGTGCCTGCGGACAGGGTGAAGGCTACACCTTC	CACGQGEGYTF
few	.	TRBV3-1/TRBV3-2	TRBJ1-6	TGTGCCAGCAGTGGAGGTCGGGGTTCACCCCTCCACTTT	CASSGGRGSPLHF